This TCR beta chain comes out of a study of cytomegalovirus exposure and HLA in healthy donors. General study results and limits: In vitro experiments confirmed that three CMV-associated chains were specific for CMV antigens. TCR clusters originating in the first cohort tended to co-occur in the 100 to 150 validation repertoires, according to a later analysis. Among TCR beta chains, those listed as cytomegalovirus-associated numbered roughly 150.

With respect to this clone: What it binds is unknown.

Using immunoSEQ multiplex PCR, the repertoire was profiled, and TCRdb retains in-frame clones only, with some absent. Of 55,000 to 65,000 clones listed, 90% were seen once; the top ten hold about 1%. The donors were in the 120-subject validation cohort, distinct from the approximately 610-subject first cohort. CDR1 is LGHNA and CDR2 is YNFKEQ in the germline V gene. The ends were cut back, 0 bases at V and 3 bases at J, with 14 bases in the middle. The CDR3 has 17 residues. The chain links TRBV4-2 to TRBJ2-2; a possible D gene is TRBD2 (6 bases). The sample was PBMCs. The source of this sequence is a man aged 18 to 30 in good health and CMV-seronegative. CDR3 nucleotides: TGTGCCAGCAGCCAAGAGGGTACGGGAGATCACACCGGGGAGCTGTTTTTT. Amino acids: CASSQEGTGDHTGELFF.